Sequencing of this T cell receptor beta chain was carried out in a study of T cells in Graves' hyperthyroidism and ophthalmopathy. Clinicians diagnosed patients from clinical symptoms, serum thyroxine and TRAb, thyroid ultrasound and orbital computed tomography. RNA transcripts gave rise to amplified TCR beta CDR3 regions. RT-PCR in the first round (using the HTBI primer set) targeted the TCR CDR3. Using its own MiXCR run on the multiplex PCR reads, TCRdb lists one record per CDR3 protein. This sample yields roughly 250,000 distinct CDR3 sequences, of which roughly 15% are seen a single time; 13% belongs to the top ten. The germline V and J ends were trimmed by 7 bases and 1 base, with 17 bases remaining between them. The CDR3 is 15 amino acids. Germline loops: CDR1 SGHRS, CDR2 YFSETQ. This clonotype was observed once.

The sequenced sample was blood. The chain has TRBV5-1 and TRBJ2-5; perhaps TRBD2 as D (6 bases). This sequence was found in a middle-aged woman with Graves' hyperthyroidism that later progressed to Graves' ophthalmopathy. The CDR3 loop reads CASGLTDYPQETQYF. CDR3 coding DNA: TGCGCCAGCGGATTGACGGACTACCCCCAAGAGACCCAGTACTTC.